These T cell receptor beta chains were read from a single sample in a study of T cell responses to AZD1222 COVID-19 vaccine. Repertoires were generated with immunoSEQ multiplex PCR, while TCRdb's copy carries only in-frame clones and drops some. The sample contains about 83,000 clones, 86% of which appear only once. Here the sequenced sample was peripheral blood, taken on day 0 of AZD1222 vaccination. Receptor source: an adult in good health. The CDR3 runs from the conserved cysteine through the conserved F or W. Fields, in order: clone size, D gene, V gene, CDR3 length, J gene, CDR3 protein, CDR3 DNA. D genes are given only for firm matches. Part of the rows lack a size; the others show once, few, many or a class for expanded clones.

>NA|NA|TRBV7-2|14|TRBJ2-1
CASSHQGGGNEQFF
TGTGCCAGCAGCCACCAGGGTGGGGGGAATGAGCAGTTCTTC
>NA|NA|TRBV7-2|14|TRBJ2-5
CASSLGPRQETQYF
TGTGCCAGCAGCTTAGGTCCGCGACAAGAGACCCAGTACTTC
>NA|NA|TRBV29-1|15|TRBJ1-2
CSVGEGLGGTYGYTF
TGCAGCGTTGGGGAGGGATTAGGAGGGACATATGGCTACACCTTC
>once|NA|TRBV28|12|TRBJ1-5
CASMRSNQPQHF
TGTGCCAGCATGAGGAGCAATCAGCCCCAGCATTTT
>NA|TRBD1|TRBV10-3|20|TRBJ2-1
CAISRDGTGGWGVVSNEQFF
TGTGCCATCAGCAGAGATGGGACAGGGGGCTGGGGGGTGGTGTCCAATGAGCAGTTCTTC
>NA|TRBD1|TRBV19|16|TRBJ1-5
CASSLLQGSGNQPQHF
TGTGCCAGTAGTCTCCTACAGGGGTCAGGGAATCAGCCCCAGCATTTT
>NA|NA|TRBV7-2|13|TRBJ2-3
CASSSGYSDTQYF
TGTGCCAGCAGCTCAGGATATTCGGATACGCAGTATTTT
>NA|NA|TRBV12-3/TRBV12-4|13|TRBJ2-7
CASSLAASYEQYF
TGTGCCAGCAGTTTAGCTGCCTCCTACGAGCAGTACTTC
>NA|NA|TRBV15|14|TRBJ1-1
CATSRVARGTEAFF
TGTGCCACCAGCAGAGTCGCCAGGGGTACTGAAGCTTTCTTT
>NA|NA|TRBV19|17|TRBJ1-5
CASSISSIGGANQPQHF
TGTGCCAGTAGTATCTCTAGTATCGGGGGGGCCAATCAGCCCCAGCATTTT
>few|NA|TRBV19|13|TRBJ1-6
CASSQSRNSPLHF
TGTGCCAGTAGTCAGTCCAGAAATTCACCCCTCCACTTT
>NA|TRBD1|TRBV3-1/TRBV3-2|17|TRBJ1-3
CASSQVGTAFSGNTIYF
TGTGCCAGCAGCCAAGTTGGGACAGCCTTCTCTGGAAACACCATATATTTT
>NA|NA|TRBV28|15|TRBJ1-5
CASNSRSPSNQPQHF
TGTGCCAGCAATTCACGGAGCCCTAGCAATCAGCCCCAGCATTTT
>NA|TRBD2|TRBV11-2|17|TRBJ2-3
CASSLGLAGGTADTQYF
TGTGCCAGCAGCTTAGGACTAGCGGGGGGAACGGCAGATACGCAGTATTTT
>NA|NA|TRBV14|16|TRBJ2-3
CASSPIEKESTDTQYF
TGTGCCAGCAGCCCGATTGAAAAGGAGAGCACAGATACGCAGTATTTT
>NA|NA|TRBV19|13|TRBJ1-1
CASSTLRSTEAFF
TGTGCCAGTAGTACCCTTAGGAGCACTGAAGCTTTCTTT
>NA|NA|TRBV10-1|13|TRBJ2-5
CASSERVQETQYF
TGCGCCAGCAGTGAGCGGGTCCAAGAGACCCAGTACTTC
>NA|NA|TRBV19|14|TRBJ1-1
CASNPFAANTEAFF
TGTGCCAGTAATCCCTTTGCGGCTAACACTGAAGCTTTCTTT
>NA|TRBD2|TRBV28|15|TRBJ2-7
CASSLGLAGAYEQYF
TGTGCCAGCAGTTTAGGACTAGCGGGAGCCTACGAGCAGTACTTC
>NA|NA|TRBV20-1|16|TRBJ2-7
CSASPSAQISSYEQYF
TGCAGTGCTAGTCCTTCGGCACAGATTAGCTCCTACGAGCAGTACTTC
>NA|TRBD1|TRBV18|14|TRBJ1-1
CASSPQGENTEAFF
TGTGCCAGCTCACCCCAGGGGGAAAACACTGAAGCTTTCTTT
>NA|TRBD1|TRBV5-6|16|TRBJ2-5
CASSFVGQGSQETQYF
TGTGCCAGCAGCTTCGTGGGACAGGGATCCCAAGAGACCCAGTACTTC
>NA|NA|TRBV20-1|11|TRBJ1-5
CSASVDQPQHF
TGCAGTGCTAGCGTTGATCAGCCCCAGCATTTT
>NA|NA|TRBV3-1/TRBV3-2|13|TRBJ1-1
CASSMGGLTEAFF
TGTGCCAGCAGTATGGGGGGACTCACTGAAGCTTTCTTT
>NA|NA|TRBV7-2|15|TRBJ1-1
CASSPVSGPNTEAFF
TGTGCCAGCAGCCCAGTGTCAGGGCCGAACACTGAAGCTTTCTTT
>NA|NA|TRBV9|14|TRBJ2-5
CASSRDLLGKTQYF
TGTGCCAGCAGCCGGGACTTACTAGGGAAGACCCAGTACTTC
>NA|NA|TRBV19|14|TRBJ2-5
CASSIGGRAETQYF
TGTGCCAGTAGTATAGGGGGACGGGCGGAGACCCAGTACTTC
>NA|NA|TRBV5-5|13|TRBJ2-3
CASSLTFTDTQYF
TGTGCCAGCAGCTTGACTTTCACAGATACGCAGTATTTT
>few|NA|TRBV27|13|TRBJ2-7
CASSPGTLGEQYF
TGTGCCAGCAGTCCAGGGACCCTGGGTGAGCAGTACTTC
>NA|NA|TRBV7-9|14|TRBJ1-6
CASSWDTGGSPLHF
TGTGCCAGCAGCTGGGACACAGGCGGATCACCCCTCCACTTT
>NA|TRBD1|TRBV7-2|15|TRBJ1-1
CASSDYRGGNTEAFF
TGTGCCAGCAGCGACTACAGGGGTGGGAACACTGAAGCTTTCTTT
>NA|TRBD2|TRBV7-9|15|TRBJ2-1
CASSFSLAGGGEQFF
TGTGCCAGCAGCTTTAGCCTAGCGGGAGGAGGTGAGCAGTTCTTC
>NA|TRBD1|TRBV5-1|13|TRBJ1-1
CASSFVQGVEAFF
TGCGCCAGCAGCTTCGTTCAGGGGGTTGAAGCTTTCTTT
>NA|NA|TRBV5-1|15|TRBJ2-3
CASSLMDPPRDTQYF
TGCGCCAGCAGCTTAATGGACCCGCCGCGGGATACGCAGTATTTT
>NA|TRBD2|TRBV7-6|19|TRBJ2-2
CASSPGLAGATSTAGELFF
TGTGCCAGCAGCCCGGGACTAGCGGGGGCCACGTCAACGGCCGGGGAGCTGTTTTTT
>NA|TRBD1|TRBV9|15|TRBJ1-1
CASSPRTGADTEAFF
TGTGCCAGCAGCCCACGGACAGGGGCGGACACTGAAGCTTTCTTT
>NA|TRBD1|TRBV29-1|14|TRBJ1-4
CSTLGQGGNEKLFF
TGCAGCACCCTTGGACAGGGAGGAAATGAAAAACTGTTTTTT
>NA|NA|TRBV11-2|13|TRBJ2-1
CASSPQGIGFQFF
TGTGCCAGCAGCCCGCAGGGAATTGGTTTTCAGTTCTTC
>NA|NA|TRBV5-4|16|TRBJ1-2
CASSLGVSPPAYGYTF
TGTGCCAGCAGCCTAGGGGTGAGCCCCCCGGCCTATGGCTACACCTTC
>NA|NA|TRBV9|16|TRBJ2-5
CASSVGGGLAWETQYF
TGTGCCAGCAGCGTAGGAGGGGGTTTGGCGTGGGAGACCCAGTACTTC
>NA|NA|TRBV2|14|TRBJ2-3
CASSEIISTDTQYF
TGTGCCAGCAGTGAAATTATTAGCACAGATACGCAGTATTTT
>NA|NA|TRBV10-2|12|TRBJ2-3
CASRTSLETQYF
TGCGCCAGCAGGACGTCCCTTGAGACGCAGTATTTT
>few|NA|TRBV5-1|17|TRBJ2-2
CASSLGLGGQSTGELFF
TGCGCCAGCAGCTTGGGTCTCGGGGGCCAAAGCACCGGGGAGCTGTTTTTT
>once|NA|TRBV27|14|TRBJ1-2
CASSLWGGAYGYTF
TGTGCCAGCAGTTTATGGGGGGGCGCATATGGCTACACCTTC
>once|NA|TRBV9|14|TRBJ1-1
CASSVRGYDTEAFF
TGTGCCAGCAGCGTAAGGGGTTATGACACTGAAGCTTTCTTT
>NA|TRBD1|TRBV9|18|TRBJ2-6
CASSPGQGAWAGANVLTF
TGTGCCAGCAGCCCGGGACAGGGGGCTTGGGCTGGGGCCAACGTCCTGACTTTC
>once|TRBD1|TRBV30|13|TRBJ2-3
CAWLTGGTDTQYF
TGTGCCTGGTTGACAGGGGGCACAGATACGCAGTATTTT
>few|NA|TRBV3-1/TRBV3-2|14|TRBJ1-1
CASSHLRDTAEAFF
TGTGCCAGCAGCCATCTCCGGGACACGGCTGAAGCTTTCTTT
>NA|NA|TRBV5-8|15|TRBJ1-3
CASSLEPVAGNTIYF
TGTGCCAGCAGCTTGGAACCGGTTGCTGGAAACACCATATATTTT
>NA|NA|TRBV24-1|16|TRBJ2-6
CATSDRTRPGANVLTF
TGTGCCACCAGTGATCGGACACGGCCTGGGGCCAACGTCCTGACTTTC
>NA|NA|TRBV6-5|13|TRBJ1-3
CASSYNGGNTIYF
TGTGCCAGCAGTTACAACGGGGGAAACACCATATATTTT
>NA|NA|TRBV6-5|13|TRBJ2-7
CASTRGSAYEQYF
TGTGCCAGCACCCGGGGATCGGCTTACGAGCAGTACTTC